This TCR beta chain was found in a study of Tregs in tolerant kidney transplant recipients (dated by TCRdb to between 2018 and 2021). About the study as a whole: The transplants used related donors with nonmyeloablative bone marrow transplantation, and mixed chimerism in the human trials was transient. TCRbeta sequencing was used in the study to identify donor-specific regulatory T cells before combined kidney and bone marrow transplantation, and the identified cells were then tracked after transplant.

Trimming takes 2 bases off V and 7 bases off J; junction bases not matched to a gene: 7. The CDR3 holds 16 amino acids from the cysteine to the phenylalanine. Only CDR3 DNA is held: 48 bases, read in frame from base 1. Looking up the germline V gene yields CDR1 SGHRS and CDR2 YFSETQ. Per the publication, the time point label means: blood sample drawn before combined kidney and bone marrow transplant. Unstimulated Tregs (CD4+CD25+CD127-), CD4+ non-Tregs (CD4+CD25-), CD4 and CD8 cells were FACS-sorted from thawed PBMCs. Prior to Treg sorting, thawed PBMCs were rested overnight with 150 to 250 IU/ml IL-2 at 37 degrees C. Patients were several combined kidney and bone marrow transplant recipients from the ITN036ST trial, and only these trial subjects had samples available. Healthy control blood was processed to PBMCs with a Ficoll density gradient and then cryopreserved, whereas patient PBMCs were collected both before and after transplant.

What the research found in general, with its limitations: Donor-specific Treg expansion was found to exceed global Treg expansion in tolerant patients, suggesting antigen-driven rather than nonspecific expansion. PCR primers changed over time for some patients, so nucleotide-level comparison across those patients' samples was not possible. The most biologically relevant and donor-specific TCRbeta repertoire appeared to be identified by expanding Tregs with activated donor B cells. Biological reproducibility was not directly addressed, though technical replication error appeared minimal. The study was constrained by small patient numbers, and validation of the findings is required in larger populations and under other immunosuppression protocols.

In its sample, this clone was seen once. The antigen it binds to is not known. No base quality information exists; no much larger clone differs at one position. For TCRbeta CDR3 sequencing, genomic DNA was extracted from sorted cells using the QIAGEN DNeasy Blood and Tissue Kit. High-throughput TCRbeta CDR3 sequencing was carried out commercially through immunoSEQ, with PCR amplification with bias correction and internal controls included. In the paper's pipeline: Unique productive TCRbeta sequences were defined by CDR3 nucleotide sequence when primers matched and otherwise by CDR3 amino acid sequence together with Vbeta and Jbeta genes. As a correction for sorting error, sequences shared between sorted populations at a frequency ratio of 2:1 or less were discarded, and the remaining shared sequences were assigned to the higher population. Sequences were defined as donor-reactive when expanded at least 5-fold in CFSE-low cells versus unstimulated cells and present at a frequency of at least 0.01% in CFSE-low cells. Jensen-Shannon divergence, calculated on the top 100 TCRbeta sequences ranked by frequency, was used to quantify repertoire divergence. When a sample had multiple sequencing runs, each run was corrected for sorting error separately and the runs were then pooled. TCRdb took over this immuneACCESS table, retaining in-frame rearrangements with V and J assigned. Such tables are incomplete; in checked studies, under half of the missing clones stem from an unresolved V gene, and the remainder is unexplained. Clonal size and the V and J genes are those of that table, whereas D and trimming came from the DNA. For this sample the table gives 60,000 to 65,000 clones, of which around 98% were detected only once. The top ten clones comprise around 0.34% of the sample.

This sequence originates from a human donor who received a combined kidney and bone marrow transplant. Sequenced here: Tregs from blood, sampled before the transplant. This sequence uses TRBV5-1 and TRBJ2-3; 13 central bases correspond to TRBD2. The CDR3 has the sequence CASSLLAGGPSNTQYF. Here is the DNA: TGCGCCAGCAGCTTACTAGCGGGGGGGCCGTCGAATACGCAGTATTTT.